The 23 T cell receptor beta chains below all came from one sample that was sequenced in a study of T cell responses to AZD1222 COVID-19 vaccine. This table comes from immunoSEQ multiplex PCR, and its TCRdb copy is limited to in-frame clones, with some not included. The sample has 90,000 to 130,000 clones, around 80% seen once; the top ten hold 4% to 5%. Material: peripheral blood, obtained on day 0 of AZD1222 vaccination. The receptor source for this set is an adult in good health.

The chain uses TRBV12-3 or TRBV12-4 and TRBJ2-7; D remains ambiguous. Trimming stripped 4 bases from V and 0 bases from J, with 7 bases between. This CDR3 contains 13 residues. The CDR3: CASSSDHSYEQYF. CDR3 DNA: TGTGCCAGCAGTTCTGATCACTCCTACGAGCAGTACTTC.

The rearrangement uses TRBV11-2 and TRBJ1-5; maybe TRBD1 (5 bases). This CDR3 comprises 14 residues. The V end lost 5 bases, the J end lost 3 bases, and 11 bases lay between the germline ends. CDR1 SGHAT and CDR2 FQNNGV come from the germline V gene. CDR3 DNA: TGTGCCAGCAGCCGGGCAGGACACAATCAGCCCCAGCATTTT. Its translation: CASSRAGHNQPQHF.

The chain links TRBV6-2 or TRBV6-3 to TRBJ2-7; 8 positions match TRBD1. Germline V gene sequence: CDR1 MNHEY, CDR2 SVGEGT. The CDR3 loop spans 15 amino acids. The trim removed 6 bases at V and 1 base at J, leaving 8 bases unmatched. CDR3 residues: CASSRPDRESYEQYF. CDR3 nucleotide sequence: TGTGCCAGCAGCCGCCCGGACAGGGAGTCCTACGAGCAGTACTTC.

V gene TRBV19 combines with J gene TRBJ2-3, with 7 positions matching TRBD2. Per germline, CDR1 LNHDA and CDR2 SQIVND (reference sequence). The CDR3 has 14 residues. The V and J ends lost 6 bases and 1 base, in that order; junction bases with no gene match: 4. The CDR3 reads CASRAGRGTDTQYF. CDR3 sequence (DNA): TGTGCCAGTAGGGCAGGGAGGGGCACAGATACGCAGTATTTT.

The V call is TRBV11-1, the J call TRBJ2-2, with 9 positions matching TRBD2. The germline V gene encodes CDR1 SGHAT and CDR2 FQDESV (reference sequence). V shed 0 bases and J 6 bases; nucleotides not matched to a gene: 8. This CDR3 has 17 amino acids. CDR3 sequence (DNA): TGTGCCAGCAGCTTAGCGTGGCGCGGGGGGGCCCCCGGGGAGCTGTTTTTT. This codes for CASSLAWRGGAPGELFF.

This clone has only one observation. This chain connects TRBV27 to TRBJ2-5, with TRBD2 matching 9 bases. Germline CDR1 and CDR2: MNHEY and SMNVEV (reference sequence). Losses at the gene ends were 2 bases for V and 5 bases for J; bases not matched to a gene: 12. The CDR3 length is 17 residues. CDR3 in amino acids: CASSLLSSTSGSETQYF. The CDR3 nucleotides are TGTGCCAGCAGTTTACTCTCTTCGACTAGCGGTTCGGAGACCCAGTACTTC.

This chain uses TRBV30 with TRBJ2-7; tentative D call: TRBD2 (5 bases). Germline V gives CDR1 GTSNPN, CDR2 SVGIG (reference sequence). V was trimmed by 3 bases and J by 0 bases, leaving 9 bases between them. This CDR3 is 13 amino acids long. The DNA of the CDR3 is TGTGCCTGGAGCCAGCGGAGCTCCTACGAGCAGTACTTC. Translating gives CAWSQRSSYEQYF.

The chain has TRBV7-8 and TRBJ2-7; no clear D gene. V was clipped by 1 base and J by 2 bases, with 9 bases between them. The CDR3 contains 14 residues. Germline values: CDR1 SGHVS, CDR2 FQNEAQ. As DNA, the CDR3 is TGTGCCAGCAGCTTAGAGGGCAGAGCCTACGAGCAGTACTTC. Translated, it gives CASSLEGRAYEQYF.

The V gene is TRBV7-9, the J gene TRBJ2-5; possibly TRBD1 for D (5 bases). The CDR3 covers 13 residues. The V gene lost 5 bases and the J gene lost 2 bases, with 9 bases spanning the gap. Germline V gene lookup returns CDR1 SEHNR and CDR2 FQNEAQ (reference sequence). In DNA, the CDR3 is TGTGCCAGCAGCCTGACAGTACAAGAGACCCAGTACTTC. It is translated as CASSLTVQETQYF.

The rearrangement joins TRBV18 to TRBJ2-2; TRBD1 matches 9 bases. The CDR3 is made up of 15 amino acids. Germline-derived CDR1 and CDR2 are KGHSH and LQKENI. With V trimmed by 4 bases and J by 7 bases, 7 bases remained unmatched. CDR3 bases: TGTGCCAGCTCACTGGGGACAGGGACGGTCGGGGAGCTGTTTTTT. Its translation: CASSLGTGTVGELFF.

V gene TRBV30 combines with J gene TRBJ1-2; no clear D. The CDR3 is 13 residues long. Germline V lookup: CDR1 GTSNPN, CDR2 SVGIG (reference sequence). V lost 2 bases to trimming and J lost 6 bases, with 13 bases between them. The CDR3 nucleotides read TGTGCCTGGAGTTGGTCCAGGTCGGATGGCTACACCTTC. Protein: CAWSWSRSDGYTF.

The table lists this clone with a few counts. The genes are TRBV5-1 and TRBJ1-1; TRBD1 is a possible D gene (5 bases). CDR3 length: 13 residues. In germline, CDR1 is SGHRS, CDR2 YFSETQ. Between the trimmed V and J ends, which lost 0 bases and 5 bases, there was a span of 8 bases. The chain's CDR3 is CASSLGGSTEAFF. CDR3 sequence (DNA): TGCGCCAGCAGCTTGGGGGGGTCGACTGAAGCTTTCTTT.

This chain uses TRBV28 with TRBJ1-2, with D possibly matching TRBD1 (5 bases). This CDR3 is 14 amino acids long. Germline CDR1 is MDHEN and CDR2 is SYDVKM. V was trimmed by 4 bases and J by 5 bases, leaving 14 bases between them. The CDR3 reads CASSSGPRIYGYTF. DNA for the CDR3: TGTGCCAGCAGTTCGGGACCGCGAATTTATGGCTACACCTTC.

The chain combines TRBV9 with TRBJ1-6; D is perhaps TRBD1 (5 bases). V lost 0 bases and J 7 bases, leaving 8 bases between the germline ends. Per germline, CDR1 SGDLS and CDR2 YYNGEE. The CDR3 is 14 amino acids. The CDR3 DNA sequence: TGTGCCAGCAGCGTAGGCTGGGGGAATTCACCCCTCCACTTT. This encodes CASSVGWGNSPLHF.

This chain connects TRBV7-2 to TRBJ2-5; D remains ambiguous. The CDR3 is 14 amino acids. The germline V gene encodes CDR1 SGHTA and CDR2 FQGNSA. Trimming pared 5 bases from V and 3 bases from J, leaving 13 bases between. The CDR3, as DNA: TGTGCCAGCAGCCGCCACAACACCGAAGAGACCCAGTACTTC. Translation gives CASSRHNTEETQYF.

The chain uses TRBV7-8 and TRBJ2-7; perhaps TRBD1 as D (6 bases). This CDR3 has 15 residues. The V and J ends lost 1 base and 0 bases respectively, with 10 bases between them. Germline CDR1 SGHVS, CDR2 FQNEAQ. This CDR3 is CASSLDTGSSYEQYF. The CDR3 coding sequence is TGTGCCAGCAGCTTAGACACAGGGAGCTCCTACGAGCAGTACTTC.

The J gene is TRBJ2-1, the V gene TRBV5-1; D is ambiguous. The germline V gene has CDR1 SGHRS and CDR2 YFSETQ. CDR3 size: 13 residues. V was cut by 2 bases and J by 2 bases, with 5 bases left in between. Written as DNA, the CDR3 is TGCGCCAGCAGCTTACAAGCCTACAATGAGCAGTTCTTC. It encodes CASSLQAYNEQFF.

The genes are TRBV10-3 and TRBJ1-5; TRBD1 matches 7 bases. Germline CDR1 ENHRY, CDR2 SYGVKD. The CDR3 loop spans 14 amino acids. Germline trimming cut 5 bases from V and 6 bases from J; bases unmatched to any gene: 7. The DNA for the CDR3 is TGTGCCATCAGTAACACAGGGGAGGGTCAGCCCCAGCATTTT. Amino acids: CAISNTGEGQPQHF.

This chain connects TRBV14 to TRBJ1-3, with TRBD1 matching 8 bases. Germline V lookup: CDR1 SGHDN, CDR2 FVKESK. The CDR3 spans 17 residues. The V segment lost 2 bases and the J segment 0 bases; nucleotides outside the gene matches: 6. The CDR3 DNA follows: TGTGCCAGCAGCCAACGGGCCGGACAGGGCTCTGGAAACACCATATATTTT. Residues: CASSQRAGQGSGNTIYF. Full variable domain (rest looked up from reference TRBV14 and TRBJ1-3): EAGVTQFPSHSVIEKGQTVTLRCDPISGHDNLYWYRRVMGKEIKFLLHFVKESKQDESGMPNNRFLAERTGGTYSTLKVQPAELEDSGVYFCASSQRAGQGSGNTIYFGEGSWLTVV.

V is TRBV7-2 and J is TRBJ2-1, with 11 bases matching TRBD2. This CDR3 is built from 19 residues. The junction had 8 bases not matched to a gene; V was cut back by 0 bases and J by 1 base. Germline assignment: CDR1 SGHTA and CDR2 FQGNSA. The CDR3 DNA sequence: TGTGCCAGCAGCTTAGCTAGCGGGGGGGAACGACGGTCCTACAATGAGCAGTTCTTC. Translating it yields CASSLASGGERRSYNEQFF.

The rearrangement joins TRBV19 to TRBJ2-1; 9 nucleotides align to TRBD2. The CDR3 is 17 residues long. CDR1 is LNHDA and CDR2 is SQIVND in the germline V gene (reference sequence). V gave up 2 bases and J gave up 7 bases; unmatched junction bases: 12. The CDR3 nucleotides read TGTGCCAGTAGTATACAACCAGCGGGGGGTCGATGGAATGAGCAGTTCTTC. Its translation: CASSIQPAGGRWNEQFF.

This clone was picked up one time. The V and J genes are TRBV6-4 and TRBJ1-2, with TRBD1 identical over 11 bases. J gave up 3 bases and V 2 bases, and 2 bases lay outside the gene matches. Germline V gene data show CDR1 as MRHNA and CDR2 as SNTAGT. This CDR3 contains 15 residues. CDR3 sequence: CASSDRDRGDYGYTF. The CDR3 coding sequence is TGTGCCAGCAGTGACCGGGACAGGGGGGACTATGGCTACACCTTC.

The CDR3 coding sequence is TGCAGTGCTAGTCCCAGCGGGGGGGCCTTGAATGAGCAGTTCTTC. This encodes CSASPSGGALNEQFF. This chain uses TRBV20-1 with TRBJ2-1; 10 bases map to TRBD2. The CDR3 has 15 amino acids. Germline CDR1 DFQATT, CDR2 SNEGSKA (reference sequence). Unmatched junction bases numbered 9, after V lost 3 bases and J lost 7 bases.